Listed below are T cell receptor beta chains from one sample, sequenced in a study of vaccination and CD4 T cells after COVID-19. TCRdb processed the PCR reads anew with MiXCR; each CDR3 protein has one entry. This sample carries under 25,000 distinct CDR3 sequences, roughly 40% of them seen once, and the ten largest clones take 8.5% to 10%. No antigen is known for these receptors. The sequencing used CD4+ T cells from blood, cultured in vitro, collected after SARS-CoV-2 vaccination. These receptor sequences come from a human donor who had recovered from COVID-19. The CDR3 runs from the conserved cysteine through the conserved F or W. Each record gives: clone size, D gene, V gene, J gene, CDR3 protein, CDR3 DNA. D genes are given only for firm matches. Clone size is shown for a subset of rows, as once, few, many or a class of expanded clone.

.	.	TRBV20-1	TRBJ1-1	CSARPRTGLNTEAFF	TGCAGTGCTAGACCCCGGACGGGTTTGAACACTGAAGCTTTCTTT
.	.	TRBV15	TRBJ1-1	CATSRDSKAFF	TGTGCCACCAGCAGAGACAGTAAGGCTTTCTTT
few	.	TRBV7-9	TRBJ2-1	CAITRNDGNEQFF	TGTGCCATTACGCGCAACGATGGGAATGAGCAGTTCTTC
few	TRBD2	TRBV20-1	TRBJ2-5	CSAIKLATQETQYF	TGCAGTGCTATTAAACTAGCGACCCAAGAGACCCAGTACTTC
once	.	TRBV5-1	TRBJ1-1	CASSLGILTAKNTEAFF	TGCGCCAGCAGCTTAGGGATCCTGACAGCCAAAAACACTGAAGCTTTCTTT
few	.	TRBV7-9	TRBJ1-2	CASSTSGTAYGYTF	TGTGCCAGCAGCACAAGCGGGACGGCCTATGGCTACACCTTC
.	.	TRBV7-3	TRBJ1-2	CASSSGGYGYTF	TGTGCCAGCAGCTCGGGTGGTTATGGCTACACCTTC
.	.	TRBV6-1	TRBJ2-2	CASSGRRGGVTGELFF	TGTGCCAGCAGCGGTCGAAGGGGGGGGGTCACCGGGGAGCTGTTTTTT
few	.	TRBV10-1	TRBJ2-1	CASSDPHGEQFF	TGCGCCAGCAGTGATCCCCATGGTGAGCAGTTCTTC
few	.	TRBV20-1	TRBJ1-2	CSASSRGYGYTF	TGCAGTGCTAGTTCGCGTGGCTATGGCTACACCTTC
few	.	TRBV6-1	TRBJ2-7	CASSAAGLREQYF	TGTGCCAGCAGTGCCGCGGGATTGCGCGAGCAGTACTTC
few	TRBD2	TRBV2	TRBJ2-3	CASSLAGTDTQYF	TGTGCCAGCAGTCTAGCGGGAACAGATACGCAGTATTTT
.	.	TRBV6-1	TRBJ2-5	CASIQQETQYF	TGTGCCAGCATCCAACAAGAGACCCAGTACTTC
.	.	TRBV28	TRBJ2-2	CASSFEGLNTGELFF	TGTGCCAGCAGTTTTGAGGGTTTGAACACCGGGGAGCTGTTTTTT
.	.	TRBV6-1	TRBJ1-2	CASSVRDASNYGYTF	TGTGCCAGCAGTGTCCGGGACGCCTCTAACTATGGCTACACCTTC
few	TRBD2	TRBV20-1	TRBJ2-1	CSATLAGGGNEQFF	TGCAGTGCCACACTAGCGGGGGGGGGCAATGAGCAGTTCTTC
few	.	TRBV29-1	TRBJ1-1	CSVVRRGNTEAFF	TGCAGCGTTGTCCGAAGAGGGAACACTGAAGCTTTCTTT
.	.	TRBV27	TRBJ1-6	CASGRYLNREGDNSPLHF	TGTGCCAGCGGTCGATACCTCAACAGGGAGGGAGATAATTCACCCCTCCACTTT
.	.	TRBV11-3	TRBJ2-7	CASSLDPWASAGNEQYF	TGTGCCAGCAGCTTAGATCCGTGGGCCTCGGCAGGCAACGAGCAGTACTTC
.	TRBD2	TRBV6-1	TRBJ2-2	CASSGLAGLRWDTGELFF	TGTGCCAGCAGTGGACTAGCGGGATTAAGATGGGACACCGGGGAGCTGTTTTTT
.	TRBD1	TRBV7-2	TRBJ1-6	CASSLEGQGAYNSPLHF	TGTGCCAGCAGCTTAGAGGGACAGGGGGCTTATAATTCACCCCTCCACTTT
.	.	TRBV28	TRBJ2-1	CASSHSYNEQFF	TGTGCCAGCTCCCATTCCTACAATGAGCAGTTCTTC
few	.	TRBV7-9	TRBJ2-7	CASSFGASASYEQYF	TGTGCCAGCAGCTTCGGGGCGTCCGCCTCCTACGAGCAGTACTTC
.	.	TRBV6-2/TRBV6-3	TRBJ2-5	CASSSGQTQYF	TGTGCCAGCAGTTCCGGACAGACCCAGTACTTC
.	.	TRBV20-1	TRBJ2-1	CSARRGASGHEQFF	TGCAGTGCGCGGCGAGGGGCGTCAGGCCATGAGCAGTTCTTC
.	.	TRBV6-2/TRBV6-3	TRBJ2-1	CASSPEAAGMVSYNEQFF	TGTGCCAGCAGCCCCGAGGCCGCGGGAATGGTCTCCTACAATGAGCAGTTCTTC
.	.	TRBV12-3/TRBV12-4	TRBJ2-3	CASTDRPTHTDTQYF	TGTGCCAGCACAGACAGGCCCACTCATACAGATACGCAGTATTTT
.	.	TRBV18	TRBJ1-6	CASSGPGDTPLHF	TGTGCCAGCTCTGGTCCGGGGGATACACCCCTCCACTTT